The 4 T cell receptor beta chains reported below all come from one sample, sequenced in a study of blood T cell repertoires in COVID-19. TCRdb's table, derived via immunoSEQ multiplex PCR, lists solely in-frame clones and lacks some. In the table there are fewer than 80,000 clones, roughly 89% of which are singletons. Sequencing used peripheral blood. The receptors come from a man aged 45-65 years with acute or convalescent COVID-19.

The table lists this clone with a few counts. This chain connects TRBV3-1 (or the pseudogene TRBV3-2) to TRBJ2-7; 8 bases align to TRBD2. This CDR3 spans 16 amino acids. With V trimmed by 7 bases and J by 2 bases, 13 bases remained unmatched. Germline values: CDR1 LGHDT, CDR2 YNNKEL (reference sequence). CDR3 amino acids: CASTPRITSGAYEQYF. CDR3 DNA sequence: TGTGCCAGCACCCCAAGAATCACTAGCGGAGCCTACGAGCAGTACTTC.

This sequence joins TRBV5-4 and TRBJ1-6; D gene ambiguous. There are 15 residues in the CDR3. Looked up from germline, CDR1 is SGHNT and CDR2 is YYREEE (reference sequence). V was clipped by 0 bases and J by 3 bases, with 7 bases between them. The CDR3 nucleotides read TGTGCCAGCAGCTTGGATAGATTCTATAATTCACCCCTCCACTTT. It encodes CASSLDRFYNSPLHF.

This clone was seen a single time. The CDR3 region is CSAYSGLSYNEQFF. The CDR3 nucleotides read TGCAGCGCTTACAGCGGGTTATCCTACAATGAGCAGTTCTTC. The rearrangement uses TRBV29-1 and TRBJ2-1, with D possibly being TRBD2 (6 bases). Germline assignment: CDR1 SQVTM and CDR2 ANQGSEA. The CDR3 totals 14 residues. Deletions cut 7 bases from V and 1 base from J, with 14 bases between.

The genes are TRBV5-6 and TRBJ2-5; D possibly corresponds to TRBD1 (6 bases). V lost 5 bases, J lost 2 bases, and 16 bases lay in between. The CDR3 is 15 amino acids. Germline CDR1 is SGHDT and CDR2 is YYEEEE. The CDR3, as DNA: TGTGCCAGCAGTACAATCCACAGGGTACAAGAGACCCAGTACTTC. Translation gives CASSTIHRVQETQYF.